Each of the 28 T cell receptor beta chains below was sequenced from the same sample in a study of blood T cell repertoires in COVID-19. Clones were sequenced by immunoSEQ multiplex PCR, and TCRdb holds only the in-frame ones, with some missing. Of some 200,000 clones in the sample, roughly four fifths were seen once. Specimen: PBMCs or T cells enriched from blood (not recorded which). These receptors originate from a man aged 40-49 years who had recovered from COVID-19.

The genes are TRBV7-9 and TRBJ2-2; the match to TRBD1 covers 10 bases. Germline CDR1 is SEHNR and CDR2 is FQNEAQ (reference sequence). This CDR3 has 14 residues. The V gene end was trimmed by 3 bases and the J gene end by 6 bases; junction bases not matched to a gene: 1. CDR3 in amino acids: CASSLDRGSGELFF. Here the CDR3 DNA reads TGTGCCAGCAGCTTGGACAGGGGGTCCGGGGAGCTGTTTTTT.

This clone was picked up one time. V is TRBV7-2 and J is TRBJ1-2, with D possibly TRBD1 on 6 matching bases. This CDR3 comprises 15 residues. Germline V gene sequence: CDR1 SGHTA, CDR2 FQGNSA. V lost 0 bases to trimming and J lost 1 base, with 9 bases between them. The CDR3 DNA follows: TGTGCCAGCAGCTTAGCCGGGACACTTAACTATGGCTACACCTTC. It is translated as CASSLAGTLNYGYTF.

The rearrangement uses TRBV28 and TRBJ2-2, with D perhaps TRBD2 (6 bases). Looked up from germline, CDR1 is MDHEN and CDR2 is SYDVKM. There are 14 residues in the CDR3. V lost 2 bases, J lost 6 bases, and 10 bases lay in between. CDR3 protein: CASSLTGRPGELFF. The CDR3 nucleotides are TGTGCCAGCAGTTTAACGGGGAGGCCCGGGGAGCTGTTTTTT.

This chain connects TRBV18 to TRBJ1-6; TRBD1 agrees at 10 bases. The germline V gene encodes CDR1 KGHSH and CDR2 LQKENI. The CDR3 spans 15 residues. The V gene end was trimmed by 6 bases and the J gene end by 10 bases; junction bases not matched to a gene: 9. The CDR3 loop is CASSPTGTGESPLHF. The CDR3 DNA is TGTGCCAGCTCTCCTACAGGGACAGGGGAATCACCCCTCCACTTT.

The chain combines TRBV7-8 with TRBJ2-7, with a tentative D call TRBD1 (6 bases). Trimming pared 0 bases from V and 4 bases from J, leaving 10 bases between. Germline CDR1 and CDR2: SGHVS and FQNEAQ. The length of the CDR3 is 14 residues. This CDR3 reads CASSLAQGLYEQYV. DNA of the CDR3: TGTGCCAGCAGCTTAGCTCAGGGGCTTTACGAGCAGTACGTC.

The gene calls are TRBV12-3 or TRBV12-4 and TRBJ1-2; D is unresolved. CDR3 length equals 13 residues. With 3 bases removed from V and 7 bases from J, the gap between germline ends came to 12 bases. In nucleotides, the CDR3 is TGTGCCAGCAGTTTTGGGGAGTCGGGTGGCTACACCTTC. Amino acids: CASSFGESGGYTF.

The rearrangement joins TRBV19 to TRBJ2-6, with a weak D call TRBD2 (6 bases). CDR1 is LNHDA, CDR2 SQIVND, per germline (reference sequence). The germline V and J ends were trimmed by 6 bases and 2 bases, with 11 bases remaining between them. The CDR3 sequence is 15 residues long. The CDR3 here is CASSSTGAGANVLTF. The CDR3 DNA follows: TGTGCCAGTAGCTCTACGGGAGCTGGGGCCAACGTCCTGACTTTC.

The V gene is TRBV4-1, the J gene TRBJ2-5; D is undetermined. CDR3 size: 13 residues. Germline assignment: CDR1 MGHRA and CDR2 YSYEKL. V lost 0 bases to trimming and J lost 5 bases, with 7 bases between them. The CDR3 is CASSQDSPETQYF. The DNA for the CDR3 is TGCGCCAGCAGCCAAGATTCCCCGGAGACCCAGTACTTC.

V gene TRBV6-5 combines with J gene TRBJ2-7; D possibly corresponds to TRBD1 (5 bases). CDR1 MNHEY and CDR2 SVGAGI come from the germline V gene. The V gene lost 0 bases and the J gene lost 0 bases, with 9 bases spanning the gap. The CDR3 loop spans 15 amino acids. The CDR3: CASSYSRQGSYEQYF. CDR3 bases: TGTGCCAGCAGTTACTCGAGGCAGGGCTCCTACGAGCAGTACTTC.

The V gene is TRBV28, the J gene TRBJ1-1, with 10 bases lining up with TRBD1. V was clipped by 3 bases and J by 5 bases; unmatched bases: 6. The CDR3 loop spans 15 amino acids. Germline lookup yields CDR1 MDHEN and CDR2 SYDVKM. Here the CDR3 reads CASSLTGGAWTEAFF. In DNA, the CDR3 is TGTGCCAGCAGTTTGACAGGGGGCGCGTGGACTGAAGCTTTCTTT.

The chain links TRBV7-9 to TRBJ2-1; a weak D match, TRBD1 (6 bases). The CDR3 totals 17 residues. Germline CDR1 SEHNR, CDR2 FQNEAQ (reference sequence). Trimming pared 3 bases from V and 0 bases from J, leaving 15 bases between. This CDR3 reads CASSFPLTGTSYNEQFF. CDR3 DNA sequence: TGTGCCAGCAGCTTCCCACTAACAGGGACCTCCTACAATGAGCAGTTCTTC.

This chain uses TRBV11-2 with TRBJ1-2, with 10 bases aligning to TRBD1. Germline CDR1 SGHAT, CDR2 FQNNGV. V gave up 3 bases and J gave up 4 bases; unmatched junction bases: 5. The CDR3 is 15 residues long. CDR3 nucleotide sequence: TGTGCCAGCAGCTTGGGACAGGGGCGGTTCTATGGCTACACCTTC. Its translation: CASSLGQGRFYGYTF.

The DNA for the CDR3 is TGTGCCAGTCTAGAAGTGGACAGGGGGCAAGCTTTCTTT. This codes for CASLEVDRGQAFF. V is TRBV2 and J is TRBJ1-1; 11 nucleotides line up with TRBD1. The CDR3 runs to 13 residues. From germline, CDR1 is SNHLY and CDR2 FYNNEI. V dropped 9 bases and J dropped 9; count of bases not matched to a gene: 9.

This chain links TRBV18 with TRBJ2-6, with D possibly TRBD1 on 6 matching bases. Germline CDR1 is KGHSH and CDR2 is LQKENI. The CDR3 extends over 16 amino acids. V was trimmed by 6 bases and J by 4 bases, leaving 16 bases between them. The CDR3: CASSSRQASGANVLTF. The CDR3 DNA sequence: TGTGCCAGCTCGTCGCGACAGGCTAGCGGGGCCAACGTCCTGACTTTC. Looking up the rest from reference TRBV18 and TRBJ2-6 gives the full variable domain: NAGVMQNPRHLVRRRGQEARLRCSPMKGHSHVYWYRQLPEEGLKFMVYLQKENIIDESGMPKERFSAEFPKEGPSILRIQQVVRGDSAAYFCASSSRQASGANVLTFGAGSRLTVL.

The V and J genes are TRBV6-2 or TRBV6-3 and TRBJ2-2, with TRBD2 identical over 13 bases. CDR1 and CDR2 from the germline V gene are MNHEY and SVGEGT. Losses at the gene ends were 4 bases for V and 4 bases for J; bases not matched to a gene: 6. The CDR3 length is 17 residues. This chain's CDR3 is CASSLLAGGPSTGELFF. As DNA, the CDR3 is TGTGCCAGCAGTTTACTAGCGGGAGGGCCTTCCACCGGGGAGCTGTTTTTT.

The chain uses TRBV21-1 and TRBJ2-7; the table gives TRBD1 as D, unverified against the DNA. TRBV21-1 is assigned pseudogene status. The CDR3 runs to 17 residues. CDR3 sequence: CASSKEQVKDKTYEQYF. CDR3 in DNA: TGTGCCAGCAGCAAAGAGCAGGTGAAGGACAAAACCTACGAGCAGTACTTC.

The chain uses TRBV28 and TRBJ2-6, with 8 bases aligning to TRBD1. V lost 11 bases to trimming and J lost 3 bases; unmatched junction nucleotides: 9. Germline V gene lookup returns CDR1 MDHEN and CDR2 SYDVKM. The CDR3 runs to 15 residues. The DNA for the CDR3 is TGTGCCTCAAGGACAGGGTTCCATGGGGCCAACGTCCTGACTTTC. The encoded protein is CASRTGFHGANVLTF.

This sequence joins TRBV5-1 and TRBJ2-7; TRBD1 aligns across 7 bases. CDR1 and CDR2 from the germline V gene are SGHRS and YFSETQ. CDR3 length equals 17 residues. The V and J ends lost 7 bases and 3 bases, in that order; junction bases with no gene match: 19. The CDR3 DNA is TGCGCCAGCCGGCCCTCGACAGGGCCACTCGGAGTCTACGAGCAGTACTTC. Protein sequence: CASRPSTGPLGVYEQYF. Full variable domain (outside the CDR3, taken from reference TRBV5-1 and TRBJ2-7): KAGVTQTPRYLIKTRGQQVTLSCSPISGHRSVSWYQQTPGQGLQFLFEYFSETQRNKGNFPGRFSGRQFSNSRSEMNVSTLELGDSALYLCASRPSTGPLGVYEQYFGPGTRLTVT.

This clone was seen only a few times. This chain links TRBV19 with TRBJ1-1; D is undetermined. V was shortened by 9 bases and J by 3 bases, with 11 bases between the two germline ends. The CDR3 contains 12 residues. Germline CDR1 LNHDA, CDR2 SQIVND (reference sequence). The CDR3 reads CASSAMYTEAFF. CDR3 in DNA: TGTGCCAGCAGCGCTATGTACACTGAAGCTTTCTTT.

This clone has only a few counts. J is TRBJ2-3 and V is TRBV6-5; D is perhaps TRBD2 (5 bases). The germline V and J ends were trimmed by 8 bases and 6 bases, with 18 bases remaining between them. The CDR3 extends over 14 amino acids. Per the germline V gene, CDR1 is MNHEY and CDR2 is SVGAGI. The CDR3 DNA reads TGTGCCAGCTCCTCGTGGCGGAGAGGGGATACGCAGTATTTT. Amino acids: CASSSWRRGDTQYF.

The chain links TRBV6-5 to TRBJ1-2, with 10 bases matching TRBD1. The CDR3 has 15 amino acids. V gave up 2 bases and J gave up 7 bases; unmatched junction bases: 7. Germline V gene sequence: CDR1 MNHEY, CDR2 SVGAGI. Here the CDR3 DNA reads TGTGCCAGCAGTTACGATAGGGACAGGGGCGGTGGCTACACCTTC. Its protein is CASSYDRDRGGGYTF.

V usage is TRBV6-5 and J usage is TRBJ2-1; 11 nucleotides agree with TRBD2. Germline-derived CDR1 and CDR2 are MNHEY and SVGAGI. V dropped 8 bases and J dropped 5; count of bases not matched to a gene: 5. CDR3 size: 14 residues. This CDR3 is CASAFSGRDNEQFF. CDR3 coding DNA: TGTGCCAGCGCGTTTAGCGGGAGGGACAATGAGCAGTTCTTC.

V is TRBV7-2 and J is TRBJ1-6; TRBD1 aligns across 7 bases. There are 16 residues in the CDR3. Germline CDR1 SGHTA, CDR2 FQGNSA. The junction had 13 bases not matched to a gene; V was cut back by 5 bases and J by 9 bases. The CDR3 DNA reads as TGTGCCAGCAGCGGCCAGGGACAGACGATGGGTTCACCCCTCCACTTT. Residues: CASSGQGQTMGSPLHF.

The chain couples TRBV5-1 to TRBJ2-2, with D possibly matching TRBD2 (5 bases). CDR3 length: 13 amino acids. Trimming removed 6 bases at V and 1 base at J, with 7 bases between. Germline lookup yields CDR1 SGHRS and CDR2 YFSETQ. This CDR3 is CASIGENTGELFF. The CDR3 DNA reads TGCGCCAGCATCGGGGAGAACACCGGGGAGCTGTTTTTT.

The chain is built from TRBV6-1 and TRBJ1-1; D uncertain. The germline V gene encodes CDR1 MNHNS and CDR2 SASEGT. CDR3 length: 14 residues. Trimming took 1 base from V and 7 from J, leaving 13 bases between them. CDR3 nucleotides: TGTGCCAGCAGTGAAGTAGTCCTACGGGATGAAGCTTTCTTT. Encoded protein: CASSEVVLRDEAFF.

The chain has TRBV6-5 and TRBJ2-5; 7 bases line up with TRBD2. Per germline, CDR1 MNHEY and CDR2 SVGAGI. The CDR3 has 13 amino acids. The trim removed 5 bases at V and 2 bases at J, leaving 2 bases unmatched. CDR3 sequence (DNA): TGTGCCAGCAGTACTAGCGCACAAGAGACCCAGTACTTC. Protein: CASSTSAQETQYF.

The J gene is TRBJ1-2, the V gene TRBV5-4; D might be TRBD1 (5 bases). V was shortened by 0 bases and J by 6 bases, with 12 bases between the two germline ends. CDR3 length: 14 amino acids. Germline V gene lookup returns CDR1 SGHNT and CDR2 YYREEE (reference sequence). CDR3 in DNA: TGTGCCAGCAGCTTGGTGGGGCCGGGCGATGGCTACACCTTC. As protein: CASSLVGPGDGYTF. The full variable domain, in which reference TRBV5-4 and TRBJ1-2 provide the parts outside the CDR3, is ETGVTQSPTHLIKTRGQQVTLRCSSQSGHNTVSWYQQALGQGPQFIFQYYREEENGRGNFPPRFSGLQFPNYSSELNVNALELDDSALYLCASSLVGPGDGYTFGSGTRLTVV.

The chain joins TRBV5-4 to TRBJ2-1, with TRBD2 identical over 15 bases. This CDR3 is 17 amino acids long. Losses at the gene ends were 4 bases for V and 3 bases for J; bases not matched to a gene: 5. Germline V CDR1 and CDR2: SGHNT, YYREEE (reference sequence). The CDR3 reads CASSPGLAGGYYNEQFF. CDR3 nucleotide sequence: TGTGCCAGCAGCCCGGGACTAGCGGGAGGTTACTACAATGAGCAGTTCTTC.